A selection of T cell receptor beta chains follows, all from one sample in a study of beta chain features in type 1 diabetes. Only in-frame clones appear in the TCRdb table, and some are missing; sequencing was by immunoSEQ multiplex PCR. The sample has more than 150,000 clones, around 9.7% seen once. The material sequenced was central memory CD4+ T cells from blood. The receptors here all came from a woman in her thirties with type 1 diabetes. Each CDR3 is given with its conserved first and last residue. Each record gives: D gene, J gene, clone size, V gene, CDR3 DNA, CDR3 protein. A D gene is named only where the DNA matches it firmly. Clone size is shown for a subset of rows, as once, few, many or a class of expanded clone.

D: .
J: TRBJ1-2
size: few
V: TRBV5-1
DNA: TGCGCCAGCAGCCAGAGACAGACGTCCGCCTATGGCTACACCTTC
CDR3: CASSQRQTSAYGYTF

D: .
J: TRBJ2-4
size: few
V: TRBV18
DNA: TGTGCCAGCTCACCATTGGGGGCAAACATTCAGTACTTC
CDR3: CASSPLGANIQYF

D: .
J: TRBJ1-5
size: few
V: TRBV6-1
DNA: TGTGCCAGCAGCCCTATGCGGAATGGCAATCAGCCCCAGCATTTT
CDR3: CASSPMRNGNQPQHF

D: TRBD2
J: TRBJ2-3
size: .
V: TRBV6-6
DNA: TGTGCCAGCTTTGACGCGGGAGGGCCGGACACAGATACGCAGTATTTT
CDR3: CASFDAGGPDTDTQYF

D: TRBD1
J: TRBJ1-1
size: few
V: TRBV9
DNA: TGTGCCAGCAGCGTAGCTTCGGACAGGGAAGCTTTCTTT
CDR3: CASSVASDREAFF

D: TRBD2
J: TRBJ2-1
size: .
V: TRBV7-3
DNA: TGTGCCAGCAGCCCTGGGACTAGCGGGAGGACGGGTGAGCAGTTCTTC
CDR3: CASSPGTSGRTGEQFF

D: .
J: TRBJ1-4
size: few
V: TRBV25-1
DNA: TGTGCCAGCAGTGAACAACAGCCTGATGAAAAACTGTTTTTT
CDR3: CASSEQQPDEKLFF

D: TRBD1
J: TRBJ1-2
size: few
V: TRBV9
DNA: TGTGCCAGCAGCGTACAGGGGGATGGCTACACCTTC
CDR3: CASSVQGDGYTF

D: TRBD1
J: TRBJ1-5
size: .
V: TRBV28
DNA: TGTGCCAGCAGTCCGGGACAGGGCAATCAGCCCCAGCATTTT
CDR3: CASSPGQGNQPQHF

D: TRBD1
J: TRBJ2-7
size: .
V: TRBV30
DNA: TGTGCCTGGAGTGTCGAACAGGGGGCGGGAGAGCAGTACTTC
CDR3: CAWSVEQGAGEQYF

D: TRBD1
J: TRBJ1-5
size: .
V: TRBV4-1
DNA: TGCGCCAGCAGCCCCCGGGACAGGGTAGGACAGCCCCAGCATTTT
CDR3: CASSPRDRVGQPQHF

D: TRBD1
J: TRBJ2-7
size: many
V: TRBV19
DNA: TGTGCCAGTAGTGGGACAGCGAGCTCCTACGAGCAGTACTTC
CDR3: CASSGTASSYEQYF

D: .
J: TRBJ1-4
size: .
V: TRBV10-3
DNA: TGTGCCATCAGTGAGTCATACAGTAATGAAAAACTGTTTTTT
CDR3: CAISESYSNEKLFF

D: .
J: TRBJ2-5
size: few
V: TRBV27
DNA: TGTGCCAGCAGTTTGGCGGGGCCCCAAGAGACCCAGTACTTC
CDR3: CASSLAGPQETQYF

D: TRBD1
J: TRBJ1-2
size: .
V: TRBV7-9
DNA: TGTGCCAGCAGCTCCGGGACAGGGGGAAGCTACACCTTC
CDR3: CASSSGTGGSYTF

D: .
J: TRBJ2-5
size: few
V: TRBV9
DNA: TGTGCCAGCAGCGAGAGCCCACTGAGGAGGGGAGAGACCCAGTACTTC
CDR3: CASSESPLRRGETQYF

D: .
J: TRBJ2-2
size: few
V: TRBV7-2
DNA: TGTGCCAGCACCAAGGAGGCTTCCCCGGCCGGGGAGCTGTTTTTT
CDR3: CASTKEASPAGELFF

D: TRBD1
J: TRBJ1-5
size: .
V: TRBV2
DNA: TGTGCCAGTCTTGGAGGGACAGTAGGATCTCAGCCCCAGCATTTT
CDR3: CASLGGTVGSQPQHF

D: TRBD2
J: TRBJ2-3
size: few
V: TRBV4-2
DNA: TGTGCCAGCAGCCAAGAGACTAGCGGGAGGGGGAGCACAGATACGCAGTATTTT
CDR3: CASSQETSGRGSTDTQYF

D: .
J: TRBJ2-3
size: few
V: TRBV10-3
DNA: TGTGCCATCAGTGACCCCGGCAGGGCAGTGGATACGCAGTATTTT
CDR3: CAISDPGRAVDTQYF

D: .
J: TRBJ1-5
size: .
V: TRBV18
DNA: TGTGCCAGCTCACCAGGGAGAAATCAGCCCCAGCATTTT
CDR3: CASSPGRNQPQHF

D: .
J: TRBJ2-3
size: .
V: TRBV9
DNA: TGTGCCAGCAGCGTAGCGGAGGGAATTGCAGATACGCAGTATTTT
CDR3: CASSVAEGIADTQYF

D: .
J: TRBJ2-7
size: .
V: TRBV5-1
DNA: TGCGCCAGCAGGGCCGCCTACGAGCAGTACTTC
CDR3: CASRAAYEQYF

D: .
J: TRBJ2-1
size: .
V: TRBV6-4
DNA: TGTGCCAGCAGTGACTCGGACCTAGCCGACGAGCAGTTCTTC
CDR3: CASSDSDLADEQFF

D: .
J: TRBJ2-5
size: few
V: TRBV13
DNA: TGTGCCAGCAGCTTAGGCCTACAGACCCAGTACTTC
CDR3: CASSLGLQTQYF

D: .
J: TRBJ1-5
size: .
V: TRBV10-2
DNA: TGCGCCAGCAACCGAGTCAATCAGCCCCAGCATTTT
CDR3: CASNRVNQPQHF

D: TRBD2
J: TRBJ2-3
size: few
V: TRBV2
DNA: TGTGCCAGCAGTCTAGCGGGAGGGTTCACAGATACGCAGTATTTT
CDR3: CASSLAGGFTDTQYF

D: TRBD1
J: TRBJ2-5
size: .
V: TRBV5-8
DNA: TGTGCCAGCAGCGGCGGTGGACAGGGACAAGAGACCCAGTACTTC
CDR3: CASSGGGQGQETQYF

D: .
J: TRBJ2-4
size: .
V: TRBV9
DNA: TGTGCCAGCAGCGTAGTAGGGGAAAACATTCAGTACTTC
CDR3: CASSVVGENIQYF